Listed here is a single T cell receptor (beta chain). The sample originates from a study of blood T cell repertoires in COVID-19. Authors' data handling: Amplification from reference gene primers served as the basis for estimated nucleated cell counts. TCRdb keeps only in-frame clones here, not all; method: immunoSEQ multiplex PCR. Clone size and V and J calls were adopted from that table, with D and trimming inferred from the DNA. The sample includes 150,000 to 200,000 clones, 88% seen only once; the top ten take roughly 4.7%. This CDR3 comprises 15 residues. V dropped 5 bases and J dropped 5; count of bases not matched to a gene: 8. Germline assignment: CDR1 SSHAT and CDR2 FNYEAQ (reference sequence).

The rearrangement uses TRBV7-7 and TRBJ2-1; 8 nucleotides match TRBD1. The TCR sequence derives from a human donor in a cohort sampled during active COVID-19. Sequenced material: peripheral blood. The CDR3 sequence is CASSAGTGRNNEQFF. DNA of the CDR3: TGTGCCAGCAGCGCCGGGACAGGTCGAAACAATGAGCAGTTCTTC.